This entry lists 2 T cell receptor beta chains sequenced from one sample in a study of OX40 agonist ivuxolimab in advanced cancers. Clones were read by immunoSEQ multiplex PCR, and TCRdb kept only the in-frame ones, dropping some. Of some 13,000 clones in the sample, more than 85% were seen once. The sequenced sample was CD4+ or CD8+ T cells sorted from blood, obtained in a trial of the OX40 agonist ivuxolimab. The origin of the receptors is an adult with an advanced solid tumor such as melanoma, head and neck, liver or kidney cancer.

The CDR3 bases are TGTGCCAGCAGCCCAGGGGGTAACAATGAGCAGTTCTTC. It codes for CASSPGGNNEQFF. The chain carries TRBV5-4 and TRBJ2-1, with TRBD1 matching 7 bases. CDR1 is SGHNT and CDR2 is YYREEE in the germline V gene (reference sequence). The junction had 3 bases not matched to a gene; V was cut back by 4 bases and J by 5 bases. This CDR3 comprises 13 residues. The variable domain in full, completed from reference TRBV5-4 and TRBJ2-1, reads ETGVTQSPTHLIKTRGQQVTLRCSSQSGHNTVSWYQQALGQGPQFIFQYYREEENGRGNFPPRFSGLQFPNYSSELNVNALELDDSALYLCASSPGGNNEQFFGPGTRLTVL.

V gene TRBV19 combines with J gene TRBJ1-1; D may be TRBD1 (6 bases). This CDR3 is built from 11 residues. CDR1 is LNHDA and CDR2 is SQIVND in the germline V gene (reference sequence). The V and J ends lost 3 bases and 9 bases respectively, with 8 bases between them. The CDR3 protein is CASSMGGQAFF. DNA of the CDR3: TGTGCCAGTAGTATGGGGGGGCAAGCTTTCTTT.